This T cell receptor beta chain stems from a study of control samples from healthy donors and cancer patients. Produced via immunoSEQ multiplex PCR; TCRdb's table is partial and in-frame only. This table has some 100,000 clones, roughly 89% appearing once. J was trimmed by 4 bases and V by 8 bases; bases with no gene match: 4. The CDR3 is 13 amino acids. Looked up from germline, CDR1 is KGHDR and CDR2 is SFDVKD. The chain carries TRBV24-1 and TRBJ1-5, with 7 bases matching TRBD1. The origin of this receptor is a man aged 25 to 40 in good health. The sample comprised blood. The chain's CDR3 is CATMQGDNQPQHF. The CDR3 region has the DNA TGTGCCACCATGCAGGGGGATAATCAGCCCCAGCATTTT.